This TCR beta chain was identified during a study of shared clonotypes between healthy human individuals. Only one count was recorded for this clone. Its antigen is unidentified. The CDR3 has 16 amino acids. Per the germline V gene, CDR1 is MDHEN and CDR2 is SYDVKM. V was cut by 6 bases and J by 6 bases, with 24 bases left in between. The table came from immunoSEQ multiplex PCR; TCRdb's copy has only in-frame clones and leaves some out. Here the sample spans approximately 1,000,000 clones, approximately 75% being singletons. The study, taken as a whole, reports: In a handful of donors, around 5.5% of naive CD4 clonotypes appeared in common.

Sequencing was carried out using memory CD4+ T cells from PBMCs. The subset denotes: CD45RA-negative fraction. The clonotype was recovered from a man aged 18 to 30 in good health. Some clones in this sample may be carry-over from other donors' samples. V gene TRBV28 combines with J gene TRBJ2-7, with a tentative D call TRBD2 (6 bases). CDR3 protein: CASSYAGAASRGEQYF. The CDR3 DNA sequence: TGTGCCAGCAGCTATGCCGGGGCCGCGTCGCGGGGCGAGCAGTACTTC.